A single sample gave rise to the 17 T cell receptor beta chains below, sequenced in a study of blood T cell repertoires in COVID-19. The method was immunoSEQ multiplex PCR; TCRdb's version includes in-frame clones alone and lacks a portion of them. The sample records roughly 200,000 clones, around 80% being singletons. Sequenced: peripheral blood. The receptors were sampled from a human donor in a cohort sampled during active COVID-19.

V usage is TRBV11-2 and J usage is TRBJ1-1, with D unclear. V lost 5 bases and J lost 8, with 15 bases in between. The CDR3 contains 13 residues. Germline CDR1 and CDR2: SGHAT and FQNNGV. CDR3 DNA: TGTGCCAGCAGCCCCTACGGGGAGGGAGAAGCTTTCTTT. It yields the protein CASSPYGEGEAFF.

V and J are TRBV30 and TRBJ1-2; 9 bases map to TRBD1. V trimming: 8 bases; J trimming: 3 bases; junction bases outside the gene matches: 13. The CDR3 has 15 amino acids. The germline gives CDR1 GTSNPN, CDR2 SVGIG (reference sequence). CDR3 loop: CALEGQGLFYYGYTF. In nucleotides, the CDR3 is TGTGCCCTGGAGGGACAGGGTCTTTTCTACTATGGCTACACCTTC.

The chain joins TRBV7-8 to TRBJ2-3, with D perhaps matching TRBD2 (6 bases). This CDR3 is built from 16 residues. Germline V gene data show CDR1 as SGHVS and CDR2 as FQNEAQ. V gave up 0 bases and J gave up 0 bases, with 10 bases separating them. This CDR3 reads CASSLASSGSTDTQYF. In DNA form, the CDR3 reads TGTGCCAGCAGCTTAGCGTCGAGCGGGAGCACAGATACGCAGTATTTT.

This chain links TRBV19 with TRBJ1-1; 7 bases map to TRBD1. CDR1 LNHDA and CDR2 SQIVND come from the germline V gene (reference sequence). V was clipped by 4 bases and J by 4 bases; unmatched bases: 6. The CDR3 spans 14 residues. The CDR3 coding sequence is TGTGCCAGTAGTAGCTCAGGGGGTGTCACTGAAGCTTTCTTT. Its translation: CASSSSGGVTEAFF. Based on the CDR3 plus reference TRBV19 and TRBJ1-1, the full variable domain is DGGITQSPKYLFRKEGQNVTLSCEQNLNHDAMYWYRQDPGQGLRLIYYSQIVNDFQKGDIAEGYSVSREKKESFPLTVTSAQKNPTAFYLCASSSSGGVTEAFFGQGTRLTVV.

V and J are TRBV28 and TRBJ1-5; D remains ambiguous. The CDR3 is 17 residues long. Deletions cut 3 bases from V and 9 bases from J, with 24 bases between. CDR1 is MDHEN, CDR2 SYDVKM, per germline. Here the CDR3 DNA reads TGTGCCAGCAGTTTGTTCAGTGTTTCGTACGTCCTGTCGCCCCAGCATTTT. As protein: CASSLFSVSYVLSPQHF.

The rearrangement uses TRBV5-1 and TRBJ1-3; D remains unclear. V lost 1 base and J 4 bases, leaving 9 bases between the germline ends. Germline V gene lookup returns CDR1 SGHRS and CDR2 YFSETQ. There are 14 residues in the CDR3. CDR3 sequence: CASSLNAEGNTIYF. CDR3 bases: TGCGCCAGCAGCTTGAACGCTGAGGGAAACACCATATATTTT.

The rearrangement joins TRBV19 to TRBJ2-5; 12 bases fit TRBD2. Germline V CDR1 and CDR2: LNHDA, SQIVND (reference sequence). CDR3 length equals 16 residues. Unmatched junction bases numbered 4, after V lost 1 base and J lost 4 bases. The CDR3 nucleotides read TGTGCCAGTAGTATAGGTCAACTAGCGGGAGGAGAGACCCAGTACTTC. Its protein product is CASSIGQLAGGETQYF.

The chain's CDR3 is CASSLGQGSTGNTIYF. In nucleotides, the CDR3 is TGTGCCAGCAGCTTAGGACAGGGGAGCACTGGAAACACCATATATTTT. J is TRBJ1-3 and V is TRBV11-2; 8 nucleotides line up with TRBD1. V lost 1 base, J lost 2 bases, and 4 bases stayed unmatched. CDR1 and CDR2 (germline): SGHAT, FQNNGV. The CDR3 is 16 amino acids.

The chain joins TRBV27 to TRBJ1-6, with 7 bases fitting TRBD1. Germline V gives CDR1 MNHEY, CDR2 SMNVEV (reference sequence). V was clipped by 6 bases and J by 9 bases; unmatched bases: 8. CDR3 size: 14 residues. As DNA, the CDR3 is TGTGCCAGCAGATCGACAGGGAGGTCTTCACCCCTCCACTTT. As protein: CASRSTGRSSPLHF.

The V call is TRBV18, the J call TRBJ1-2; D is unclear. Germline assignment: CDR1 KGHSH and CDR2 LQKENI. V lost 8 bases to trimming and J lost 3 bases, with 13 bases between them. This CDR3 has 13 amino acids. The CDR3 spells CASADYRDYGYTF. Here the CDR3 DNA reads TGTGCCAGCGCGGACTACAGAGACTATGGCTACACCTTC.

The rearrangement links TRBV3-1 (or the pseudogene TRBV3-2) to TRBJ1-3; no clear D gene. CDR1 and CDR2 (germline): LGHDT, YNNKEL (reference sequence). V lost 0 bases and J lost 16, with 16 bases in between. This CDR3 has 13 amino acids. CDR3 nucleotides: TGTGCCAGCAGCCAAGATGTCGCAACCCTCCGGTATTTT. This encodes CASSQDVATLRYF.

This clone was seen a single time. The genes are TRBV27 and TRBJ2-4, with TRBD1 identical over 9 bases. CDR3 size: 14 residues. Germline CDR1 reads MNHEY; CDR2 reads SMNVEV (reference sequence). The J segment lost 11 bases and the V segment lost 2 bases, leaving 7 bases of the junction unmatched. CDR3 bases: TGTGCCAGCAGTTTACAGGGACAGGGTTGGGTTCAGTACTTC. It translates to CASSLQGQGWVQYF.

The chain is built from TRBV27 and TRBJ2-1; D unclear. Trimming shortened V by 10 bases and J by 7 bases, and 17 bases separated the two germline ends. Looked up from germline, CDR1 is MNHEY and CDR2 is SMNVEV (reference sequence). CDR3 size: 13 residues. The CDR3 protein is CATPVGSTNEQFF. Here the CDR3 DNA reads TGTGCCACCCCGGTCGGGTCAACTAATGAGCAGTTCTTC.

This chain links TRBV6-5 with TRBJ2-7; 13 bases match TRBD2. CDR1 MNHEY and CDR2 SVGAGI come from the germline V gene. V shed 7 bases, J shed 1 base, and the junction held 4 bases outside the gene matches. CDR3 size: 15 residues. Written as DNA, the CDR3 is TGTGCCAGCAAGGGGACTAGCGGGATTTCCTACGAGCAGTACTTC. Translation: CASKGTSGISYEQYF.

This rearrangement joins TRBV11-2 to TRBJ2-5; TRBD2 is a possible D gene (5 bases). The CDR3 is 14 amino acids. V lost 4 bases, J lost 7 bases, and 16 bases lay in between. Germline values: CDR1 SGHAT, CDR2 FQNNGV. CDR3 DNA: TGTGCCAGCAGCTCGACCCTCCACCGGGGGACCCAGTACTTC. The encoded protein is CASSSTLHRGTQYF.

This clone turned up a few times. V usage is TRBV18 and J usage is TRBJ2-2, with 9 nucleotides matching TRBD2. The length of the CDR3 is 15 residues. Germline lookup yields CDR1 KGHSH and CDR2 LQKENI. After removal of 3 bases from V and 7 bases from J, the junction contained 6 bases not matched to a gene. The CDR3 sequence is CASSPKLAGVGELFF. Written as DNA, the CDR3 is TGTGCCAGCTCACCCAAACTAGCGGGCGTCGGGGAGCTGTTTTTT. The variable domain in full, with the rest retrieved from reference TRBV18 and TRBJ2-2, is NAGVMQNPRHLVRRRGQEARLRCSPMKGHSHVYWYRQLPEEGLKFMVYLQKENIIDESGMPKERFSAEFPKEGPSILRIQQVVRGDSAAYFCASSPKLAGVGELFFGEGSRLTVL.

The rearrangement links TRBV10-3 to TRBJ2-7; the match to TRBD2 covers 13 bases. The V and J ends lost 10 bases and 0 bases, in that order; junction bases with no gene match: 9. Germline CDR1 reads ENHRY; CDR2 reads SYGVKD. This CDR3 is 16 amino acids long. CDR3 nucleotide sequence: TGTGCCACCAGGGGGACTAGCGGGGCCAGCTCCTACGAGCAGTACTTC. Its translation: CATRGTSGASSYEQYF.